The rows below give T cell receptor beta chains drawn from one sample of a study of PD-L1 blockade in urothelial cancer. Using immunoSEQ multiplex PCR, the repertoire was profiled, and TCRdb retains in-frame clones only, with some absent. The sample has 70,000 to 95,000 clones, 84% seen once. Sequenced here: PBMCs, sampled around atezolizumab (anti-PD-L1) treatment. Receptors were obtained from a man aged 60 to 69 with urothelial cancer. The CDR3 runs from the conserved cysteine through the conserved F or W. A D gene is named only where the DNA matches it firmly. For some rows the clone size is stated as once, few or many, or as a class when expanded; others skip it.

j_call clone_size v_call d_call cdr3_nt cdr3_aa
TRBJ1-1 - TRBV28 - TGTGCCGGCCGCGGGGGCGGGATGAACACTGAAGCTTTCTTT CAGRGGGMNTEAFF
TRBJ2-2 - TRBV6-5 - TGTGCCAGCAGTTACGTCGCCCCGGCCGGGGAGCTGTTTTTT CASSYVAPAGELFF
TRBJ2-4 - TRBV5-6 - TGTGCCAGCAGCTTGCCGGCGGGTTTAGCCAAAAACATTCAGTACTTC CASSLPAGLAKNIQYF
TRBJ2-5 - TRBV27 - TGTGCCAGCAGTCCAACGGGATATAGGGAGACCCAGTACTTC CASSPTGYRETQYF
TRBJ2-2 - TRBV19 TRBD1 TGTGCCAGTAGAACGACAGGGTTCGGCACCGGGGAGCTGTTTTTT CASRTTGFGTGELFF
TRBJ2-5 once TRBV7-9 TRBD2 TGTGCCAGCAGCCTACTGACTAGCGGGGGGATCCAAGAGACCCAGTACTTC CASSLLTSGGIQETQYF
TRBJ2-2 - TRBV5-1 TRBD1 TGCGCCAGCAGCCAGGGACAGGGTGGTTCCGGGGAGCTGTTTTTT CASSQGQGGSGELFF
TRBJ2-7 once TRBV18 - TGTGCCAGCTCACCACCGTTCGGGGACACGCACGAGCAGTACTTC CASSPPFGDTHEQYF
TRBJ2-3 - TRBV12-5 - TGTGCTAGTGGTTTGGCCAGGGGAGGGGCGCAGTATTTT CASGLARGGAQYF
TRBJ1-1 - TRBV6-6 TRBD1 TGTGCCAGCAGTCCAGGGACAGCGAACACTGAAGCTTTCTTT CASSPGTANTEAFF
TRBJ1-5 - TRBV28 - TGTGCCAGCAGTACAAGGGCAGGGCCGGGCGGAGTTAATCAGCCCCAGCATTTT CASSTRAGPGGVNQPQHF
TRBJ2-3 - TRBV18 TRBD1 TGTGCCAGCTCACGGGGACAGGGAGATACGCAGTATTTT CASSRGQGDTQYF
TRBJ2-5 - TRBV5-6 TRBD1 TGTGCCAGCAGTCGTGGGACAGGGGTGCAGACCCAGTACTTC CASSRGTGVQTQYF
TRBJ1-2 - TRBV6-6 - TGTGCCAGCAGGAACCTCGACAGTCTCTATGGCTACACCTTC CASRNLDSLYGYTF
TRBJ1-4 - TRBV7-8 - TGTGCCAGCAGCCGAGGGGGAGAAAAACTGTTTTTT CASSRGGEKLFF
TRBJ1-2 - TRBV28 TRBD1 TGTGCCAGCAAGGCAGGGGGCATCTATGGCTACACCTTC CASKAGGIYGYTF
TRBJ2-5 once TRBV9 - TGTGCCAGCAGCGTAGAGGAGGGGGCGACCCAGTACTTC CASSVEEGATQYF
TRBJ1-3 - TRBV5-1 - TGCGCCAGCAGCTTGGGGGGCGTCTCTGGAAACACCATATATTTT CASSLGGVSGNTIYF
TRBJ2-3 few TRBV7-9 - TGTGCCAGCAGCCCCGACGGGGGGCGGACGGATACGCAGTATTTT CASSPDGGRTDTQYF
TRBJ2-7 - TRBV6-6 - TGTGCCAGCAGTTCCCCCCAACGGGACGAGCAGTACTTC CASSSPQRDEQYF
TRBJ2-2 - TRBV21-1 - TGTGCCAGCAGGAAGGGTTCCAGGGTGCCCGGGGAGCTGTTTTTT CASRKGSRVPGELFF
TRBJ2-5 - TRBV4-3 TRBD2 TGCGCCAGCAGCCAGGGCGTCCCGGGACTAGCGGGAGGGGTGGAGACCCAGTACTTC CASSQGVPGLAGGVETQYF
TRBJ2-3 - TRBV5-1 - TGCGCCAGCAGCCCCCCCCACGGGACAGATACGCAGTATTTT CASSPPHGTDTQYF
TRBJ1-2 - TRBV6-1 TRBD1 TGTGCCAGCAGTCTCGAGGGACAGGTTGGCTACACCTTC CASSLEGQVGYTF
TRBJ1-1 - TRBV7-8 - TGTGCCAGCAGCTTGGCCTCACCAACAGGGACTGAAGCTTTCTTT CASSLASPTGTEAFF
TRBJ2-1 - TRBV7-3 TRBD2 TGTGCCAGCAGCTTGGACGGGGGGGCCAATGAGCAGTTCTTC CASSLDGGANEQFF
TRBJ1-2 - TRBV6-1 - TGTGCCAGCGTAGGGGACTATGGCTACACCTTC CASVGDYGYTF
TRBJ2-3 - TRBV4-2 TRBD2 TGTGCCAGCAGCCAATTAGCGGGGGGGCTTAGTTCGACAGATACGCAGTATTTT CASSQLAGGLSSTDTQYF
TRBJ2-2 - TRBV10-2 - TGCGCCAGCAGTGAGTGGCGGGACAGATCGACCGGGGAGCTGTTTTTT CASSEWRDRSTGELFF
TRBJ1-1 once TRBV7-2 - TGTGCCAGCAGCTTAATCCAGGGTAGGACTGAAGCTTTCTTT CASSLIQGRTEAFF
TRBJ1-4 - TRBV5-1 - TGCGCCAGCAGCCCGACAGCCCAAGGCGGGGCAACTAATGAAAAACTGTTTTTT CASSPTAQGGATNEKLFF
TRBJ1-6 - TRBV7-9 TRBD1 TGTGCCAGCAGCTTGGGACAGGGGAGAGGTAATTCACCCCTCCACTTT CASSLGQGRGNSPLHF
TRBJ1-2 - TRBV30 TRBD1 TGTGCCTGGAGGTCGGGACAGGGTACGGTGGTCGGCTACACCTTC CAWRSGQGTVVGYTF
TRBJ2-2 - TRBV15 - TGTGCCACCAGCAGTTCAGATACAGCGAACACCGGGGAGCTGTTTTTT CATSSSDTANTGELFF
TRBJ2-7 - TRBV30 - TGTGCCTGGAGCCGACCCGACATTTACTACGAGCAGTACTTC CAWSRPDIYYEQYF
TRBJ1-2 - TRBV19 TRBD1 TGTGCCAGTATACAGGGGCGGAACTATGGCTACACCTTC CASIQGRNYGYTF
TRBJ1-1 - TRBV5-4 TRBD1 TGTGCCAGCAGCCCGCCCAGAGGACAGGGGAACACTGAAGCTTTCTTT CASSPPRGQGNTEAFF
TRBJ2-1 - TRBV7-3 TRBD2 TGTGCCAGCAGGCCAAGGGGCGGGGGGCCGGCCAATGAGCAGTTCTTC CASRPRGGGPANEQFF
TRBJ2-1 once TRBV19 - TGTGCCAGTAGAGACCCGAGACTCGCCGGTAATGAGCAGTTCTTC CASRDPRLAGNEQFF
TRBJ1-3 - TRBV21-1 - TGTGCCAGCAGCCGAGAAGAATTATCGGGGGGTAGCTCTGGAAACACCATATATTTT CASSREELSGGSSGNTIYF